This record looks at one TCR beta chain sequence and its context. This record comes from a study of control samples from healthy donors and cancer patients. TCRdb's table, derived via immunoSEQ multiplex PCR, lists solely in-frame clones and lacks some. This sample has about 80,000 clones, with approximately 91% found just once. This CDR3 contains 13 residues. Germline CDR1 reads LGHNT; CDR2 reads FRNRAP. V shed 4 bases and J shed 1 base, with 7 bases lying between them. This sequence joins TRBV12-5 and TRBJ2-5, with no clear D. This TCR derives from a woman aged 55-69 years in good health. Sequenced input: blood. The CDR3 reads CASGSTGQETQYF. The DNA for the CDR3 is TGTGCTAGTGGTTCGACGGGCCAAGAGACCCAGTACTTC. Full variable domain (outside the CDR3, taken from reference TRBV12-5 and TRBJ2-5): DARVTQTPRHKVTEMGQEVTMRCQPILGHNTVFWYRQTMMQGLELLAYFRNRAPLDDSGMPKDRFSAEMPDATLATLKIQPSEPRDSAVYFCASGSTGQETQYFGPGTRLLVL.